This T cell receptor (beta chain) came from a study of blood T cell repertoires in COVID-19. Background on the study: Samples came from the United States, Italy and Spain, spanning acute and convalescent COVID-19. T cells, B-cell-depleted T cells, or PBMCs supplied cDNA or gDNA.

Original analysis: Nucleated cell number was recorded as an estimate derived from reference gene primer amplification. The repertoire was sequenced with immunoSEQ multiplex PCR; TCRdb's copy has only in-frame clones and lacks some. V and J calls and clone size are given by that table; D and trimming were obtained from the DNA. The top ten clones hold about 0.91% of a sample with 430,000 or so clones, 70% to 90% of them seen once. Recruited during active infection, patients (from Seattle) were subsequently followed longitudinally. Germline CDR1 is SQVTM and CDR2 is ANQGSEA. The CDR3 length is 16 residues. V was clipped by 4 bases and J by 2 bases; unmatched bases: 7.

Sequenced input: peripheral blood. The receptor was derived from a man aged 18-30 years with COVID-19, enrolled during active disease. The rearrangement joins TRBV29-1 to TRBJ2-5, with 13 bases fitting TRBD2. Written as DNA, the CDR3 is TGCAGCGTTGTTTTTCCGGGACTAGCGGGGCAAGAGACCCAGTACTTC. It yields the protein CSVVFPGLAGQETQYF.